This T cell receptor beta chain was recovered during a study of control samples from healthy donors and cancer patients. The length of the CDR3 is 16 residues. The V gene end was trimmed by 6 bases and the J gene end by 4 bases; junction bases not matched to a gene: 17. The germline V gene has CDR1 GTSNPN and CDR2 SVGIG (reference sequence). The assay was immunoSEQ multiplex PCR, and TCRdb's table has in-frame clones only and misses some. The sample shows 65,000 to 75,000 clones, less than 90% of them seen only once. This TCR derives from a woman in her fifties or sixties in good health. This rearrangement joins TRBV30 to TRBJ1-2; TRBD1 aligns across 7 bases. Sequencing was done on a sample of blood. CDR3 in amino acids: CACLGIRGRSGYGYTF. CDR3 coding DNA: TGTGCCTGCCTAGGAATAAGGGGGCGCAGCGGCTATGGCTACACCTTC.